The 31 T cell receptor beta chains given below trace back to one sample, sequenced in a study of T cell responses to AZD1222 COVID-19 vaccine. Measured with immunoSEQ multiplex PCR; TCRdb has only the in-frame clones, and not every one. Of approximately 170,000 clones in the sample, about 86% were seen once. The input for sequencing was peripheral blood, taken 28 days after the second AZD1222 dose. The origin of the receptors is an adult who received the AZD1222 COVID-19 vaccine.

The rearrangement uses TRBV5-1 and TRBJ1-6; the D is unclear. The germline V and J ends were trimmed by 3 bases and 6 bases, with 10 bases remaining between them. The CDR3 totals 14 residues. Germline assignment: CDR1 SGHRS and CDR2 YFSETQ. The CDR3 reads CASSYEGSNSPLHF. Written as DNA, the CDR3 is TGCGCCAGCAGCTATGAGGGTTCTAATTCACCCCTCCACTTT.

The rearrangement joins TRBV11-2 to TRBJ1-1; the D gene is possibly TRBD1 (6 bases). Between the trimmed V and J ends, which lost 8 bases and 6 bases, there was a span of 16 bases. Germline V gene lookup returns CDR1 SGHAT and CDR2 FQNNGV. The CDR3 totals 13 residues. This CDR3 reads CASFVYGGSEAFF. The CDR3 DNA reads TGTGCCAGCTTTGTATACGGGGGCTCTGAAGCTTTCTTT.

This clone was seen only a few times. The chain combines TRBV4-2 with TRBJ1-5; 9 nucleotides match TRBD1. This CDR3 is 16 amino acids long. V gave up 0 bases and J gave up 5 bases; unmatched junction bases: 5. Germline lookup yields CDR1 LGHNA and CDR2 YNFKEQ. The CDR3 sequence is CASSQEAGQGDQPQHF. The CDR3 region has the DNA TGTGCCAGCAGCCAAGAGGCGGGACAGGGCGATCAGCCCCAGCATTTT.

V usage is TRBV3-1 (or the pseudogene TRBV3-2) and J usage is TRBJ2-3, with 7 bases that match TRBD2. The V gene end was trimmed by 4 bases and the J gene end by 4 bases; junction bases not matched to a gene: 8. This CDR3 has 15 residues. CDR1 and CDR2 (germline): LGHDT, YNNKEL (reference sequence). The CDR3 region is CASSRPTGGSDTQYF. In nucleotides, the CDR3 is TGTGCCAGCAGCCGGCCGACGGGAGGATCAGATACGCAGTATTTT.

The gene calls are TRBV7-9 and TRBJ2-3, with D tentatively TRBD1 (6 bases). The CDR3 runs 15 residues. The V and J ends lost 1 base and 6 bases respectively, with 14 bases between them. Germline V lookup: CDR1 SEHNR, CDR2 FQNEAQ (reference sequence). CDR3 sequence reads: CASSLGGTSLDTQYF. CDR3 nucleotide sequence: TGTGCCAGCAGCTTAGGGGGGACATCTTTGGATACGCAGTATTTT.

This clone was detected only once. The gene calls are TRBV7-9 and TRBJ1-5, with D unclear. The CDR3 is made up of 14 amino acids. Germline CDR1 and CDR2: SEHNR and FQNEAQ (reference sequence). Trimming took off 5 bases at V and 0 bases at J, with 8 bases between the two ends. CDR3 nucleotide sequence: TGTGCCAGCAGCCGGACTGATAGCAATCAGCCCCAGCATTTT. Translating it yields CASSRTDSNQPQHF.

A single count supports this clone. The V and J genes are TRBV24-1 and TRBJ2-7; D is undetermined. Trimming pared 1 base from V and 2 bases from J, leaving 8 bases between. The germline V gene encodes CDR1 KGHDR and CDR2 SFDVKD. The CDR3 length is 14 residues. The CDR3 is CATSDFNSPYEQYF. The CDR3 DNA reads TGTGCCACCAGTGATTTCAACAGTCCCTACGAGCAGTACTTC.

The gene calls are TRBV2 and TRBJ2-7; no clear D. Per the germline V gene, CDR1 is SNHLY and CDR2 is FYNNEI. Deletions cut 7 bases from V and 4 bases from J, with 8 bases between. The CDR3 spans 11 residues. CDR3 nucleotide sequence: TGTGCCAGCACCGATTCGTACGAGCAGTACTTC. This codes for CASTDSYEQYF.

The chain uses TRBV7-3 and TRBJ2-2, with unresolved D. The CDR3 has 13 residues. CDR1 and CDR2 (germline): SGHTA, FQGTGA. The V gene lost 5 bases and the J gene lost 5 bases, with 9 bases spanning the gap. In DNA form, the CDR3 reads TGTGCCAGCAGCCTTTCCCGGACCGGGGAGCTGTTTTTT. Residues: CASSLSRTGELFF.

V and J are TRBV4-2 and TRBJ2-5; 8 bases are shared with TRBD2. The V segment lost 0 bases and the J segment 1 base; nucleotides outside the gene matches: 4. CDR1 and CDR2 from the germline V gene are LGHNA and YNFKEQ. This CDR3 is 16 amino acids long. In nucleotides, the CDR3 is TGTGCCAGCAGCCAAGAGAACGGGGGGGCCCAAGAGACCCAGTACTTC. Amino acids: CASSQENGGAQETQYF.

Details on this clone: Relative to the germline gene, one junction end is altered; a read error may explain this. This chain connects TRBV19 to TRBJ1-5; D is perhaps TRBD1 (6 bases). The CDR3 contains 15 residues. CDR1 LNHDA and CDR2 SQIVND come from the germline V gene (reference sequence). The CDR3 DNA reads as TGCGCCAGTAGTGAGGGTGGAGCCCAGGGGCAGCCCCAGCATTTT. This translates into CASSEGGAQGQPQHF.

The chain has TRBV14 and TRBJ2-5; D uncertain. Germline V gene data show CDR1 as SGHDN and CDR2 as FVKESK. The V and J ends lost 4 bases and 5 bases respectively, with 5 bases between them. This CDR3 is built from 11 residues. Here the CDR3 reads CASSRVETQYF. The CDR3 DNA reads as TGTGCCAGCAGCCGGGTGGAGACCCAGTACTTC.

V is TRBV13 and J is TRBJ1-6, with D maybe TRBD1 (5 bases). The CDR3 extends over 14 amino acids. Germline V gene lookup returns CDR1 PRHDT and CDR2 FYEKMQ (reference sequence). Trimming left V 3 bases short and J 8 bases short, with 11 bases between. CDR3 DNA: TGTGCCAGCAGCTTTCGTAGAGGGGATTCACCCCTCCACTTT. Translating it yields CASSFRRGDSPLHF.

The chain is built from TRBV28 and TRBJ2-2; D unclear. Looked up from germline, CDR1 is MDHEN and CDR2 is SYDVKM. Trimming removed 2 bases at V and 4 bases at J, with 5 bases between. The CDR3 has 13 residues. This CDR3 is CASSLGFTGELFF. The CDR3 DNA follows: TGTGCCAGCAGTTTAGGGTTCACCGGGGAGCTGTTTTTT.

V usage is TRBV28 and J usage is TRBJ2-7; 8 nucleotides agree with TRBD1. Germline CDR1 reads MDHEN; CDR2 reads SYDVKM. The CDR3 is 14 amino acids. After removal of 7 bases from V and 5 bases from J, the junction contained 10 bases not matched to a gene. The CDR3 reads CASIHDRGVDEQYF. CDR3 nucleotide sequence: TGTGCCAGCATCCATGACAGGGGTGTGGACGAGCAGTACTTC.

V usage is TRBV4-3 and J usage is TRBJ2-1; TRBD1 might be the D (6 bases). Germline CDR1 and CDR2: LGHNA and YSLEER. The length of the CDR3 is 16 residues. With 0 bases removed from V and 4 bases from J, the gap between germline ends came to 13 bases. This CDR3 reads CASSQDAGGPYNEQFF. As DNA, the CDR3 is TGCGCCAGCAGCCAAGATGCTGGGGGCCCTTACAATGAGCAGTTCTTC.

This chain links TRBV15 with TRBJ2-1, with 8 bases matching TRBD2. CDR3 length: 16 residues. Germline lookup yields CDR1 LNHNV and CDR2 YYDKDF (reference sequence). V trimming: 5 bases; J trimming: 10 bases; junction bases outside the gene matches: 16. Here the CDR3 reads CATSDAGGVPRLEQFF. The CDR3 nucleotides are TGTGCCACCAGCGACGCCGGGGGGGTCCCTCGTTTGGAGCAGTTCTTC.

This clone has more than one count but fewer than ten. The CDR3 DNA follows: TGCGCCAGCCGTCTAACTATACTTACCGGGGAGCTGTTTTTT. Its protein is CASRLTILTGELFF. The V and J genes are TRBV5-1 and TRBJ2-2; D is undetermined. Germline CDR1 reads SGHRS; CDR2 reads YFSETQ. V lost 7 bases and J 5 bases, leaving 15 bases between the germline ends. The CDR3 runs to 14 residues.

The count of this clone is one. V and J are TRBV3-1 (or the pseudogene TRBV3-2) and TRBJ1-3, with D possibly being TRBD1 (5 bases). Trimming removed 4 bases at V and 3 bases at J, with 13 bases between. The CDR3 has 15 amino acids. Looked up from germline, CDR1 is LGHDT and CDR2 is YNNKEL (reference sequence). The chain's CDR3 is CASSRALTVGNTIYF. DNA for the CDR3: TGTGCCAGCAGCCGAGCTCTGACAGTTGGAAACACCATATATTTT.

V gene TRBV28 combines with J gene TRBJ1-5; the D gene is possibly TRBD1 (5 bases). With 6 bases removed from V and 3 bases from J, the gap between germline ends came to 15 bases. CDR1 is MDHEN and CDR2 is SYDVKM in the germline V gene. The CDR3 runs to 15 residues. Written as DNA, the CDR3 is TGTGCCAGCAGGCGAACGGCAGGGTTCAATCAGCCCCAGCATTTT. This translates into CASRRTAGFNQPQHF.

The rearrangement links TRBV15 to TRBJ2-7; D is possibly TRBD1 (5 bases). Germline loops: CDR1 LNHNV, CDR2 YYDKDF (reference sequence). V dropped 3 bases and J dropped 1 base, with 10 bases sitting between them. The CDR3 is made up of 14 amino acids. CDR3 nucleotide sequence: TGTGCCACCAGCAGGGCGACAGTTTCCTACGAGCAGTACTTC. It encodes CATSRATVSYEQYF. Looking up the rest from reference TRBV15 and TRBJ2-7 gives the full variable domain: DAMVIQNPRYQVTQFGKPVTLSCSQTLNHNVMYWYQQKSSQAPKLLFHYYDKDFNNEADTPDNFQSRRPNTSFCFLDIRSPGLGDTAMYLCATSRATVSYEQYFGPGTRLTVT.

CDR3 DNA sequence: TGTGCCAGCAGCTTAGAGGGACAGGGAGAGACCCAGTACTTC. It encodes CASSLEGQGETQYF. The V gene is TRBV7-2, the J gene TRBJ2-5; the match to TRBD1 covers 9 bases. The CDR3 runs 14 residues. Germline CDR1 is SGHTA and CDR2 is FQGNSA. V gave up 1 base and J gave up 4 bases; unmatched junction bases: 1.

V usage is TRBV27 and J usage is TRBJ2-1, with TRBD2 identical over 12 bases. In germline, CDR1 is MNHEY, CDR2 SMNVEV (reference sequence). The CDR3 length is 15 residues. V gave up 5 bases and J gave up 14 bases; unmatched junction bases: 13. In nucleotides, the CDR3 is TGTGCCAGCAGTGCAGATCTAGCGGGGGGGCCCACAAAGTTCTTC. Amino acid sequence: CASSADLAGGPTKFF.

In its sample, this clone was seen once. The rearrangement uses TRBV5-1 and TRBJ2-7, with D maybe TRBD1 (5 bases). V lost 1 base to trimming and J lost 2 bases, with 22 bases between them. The CDR3 contains 18 residues. The germline CDR1 and CDR2 sequences are SGHRS and YFSETQ. Here the CDR3 reads CASSLFYSETALAYEQYF. CDR3 coding DNA: TGCGCCAGCAGCTTGTTTTACTCCGAGACAGCCTTGGCCTACGAGCAGTACTTC.

This chain links TRBV19 with TRBJ1-2; D remains unclear. This CDR3 has 14 amino acids. V lost 5 bases and J 1 base, leaving 11 bases between the germline ends. Germline CDR1 and CDR2: LNHDA and SQIVND (reference sequence). CDR3 nucleotide sequence: TGTGCCAGTAGTTTTGGCAACCTTAACTATGGCTACACCTTC. Its protein product is CASSFGNLNYGYTF.

The chain carries TRBV28 and TRBJ2-3; TRBD2 agrees at 8 bases. This CDR3 region has 18 residues. The V gene end was trimmed by 5 bases and the J gene end by 1 base; junction bases not matched to a gene: 14. In germline, CDR1 is MDHEN, CDR2 SYDVKM. This CDR3 is CASSRQKSGGHGTDTQYF. The CDR3 nucleotides are TGTGCCAGCAGTCGACAGAAGTCGGGGGGGCATGGCACAGATACGCAGTATTTT. Using reference TRBV28 and TRBJ2-3 for the parts outside the CDR3, the full variable domain is DVKVTQSSRYLVKRTGEKVFLECVQDMDHENMFWYRQDPGLGLRLIYFSYDVKMKEKGDIPEGYSVSREKKERFSLILESASTNQTSMYLCASSRQKSGGHGTDTQYFGPGTRLTVL.

The chain links TRBV29-1 to TRBJ1-5; TRBD1 agrees at 8 bases. V shed 4 bases, J shed 7 bases, and the junction held 3 bases outside the gene matches. Germline V CDR1 and CDR2: SQVTM, ANQGSEA. There are 12 residues in the CDR3. The CDR3 DNA sequence: TGCAGCGTTGCGACAGGGGAACAGCCCCAGCATTTT. Translating it yields CSVATGEQPQHF.

This chain joins TRBV9 and TRBJ1-1; TRBD1 matches at 8 bases. There are 17 residues in the CDR3. Trimming cost V 1 base and J 2 bases; bases outside gene matches: 10. CDR1 and CDR2 (germline): SGDLS, YYNGEE. The CDR3 coding sequence is TGTGCCAGCAGCGTATCGTCCCAGGGGGCCCGTAACACTGAAGCTTTCTTT. As protein: CASSVSSQGARNTEAFF.

This clone was counted between two and nine times. The chain employs TRBV10-2 and TRBJ2-2; tentative D call: TRBD1 (6 bases). The CDR3 sequence is 14 residues long. The germline CDR1 and CDR2 sequences are WSHSY and SAAADI. V was clipped by 2 bases and J by 5 bases, with 9 bases between them. This CDR3 is CASSELTGTGELFF. The CDR3 region has the DNA TGCGCCAGCAGTGAGCTTACAGGGACCGGGGAGCTGTTTTTT.

The V gene is TRBV30, the J gene TRBJ2-1; a possible D gene is TRBD2 (5 bases). The CDR3 covers 12 residues. V was shortened by 2 bases and J by 9 bases, with 11 bases between the two germline ends. Germline CDR1 is GTSNPN and CDR2 is SVGIG (reference sequence). Written as DNA, the CDR3 is TGTGCCTGGAGTTTTATTGAGGGTGAGCAGTTCTTC. Translation: CAWSFIEGEQFF.

DNA for the CDR3: TGTGCCAGCAGCCCCGGACAGGCCGCCGTACACAATGAGCAGTTCTTC. Translating it yields CASSPGQAAVHNEQFF. This chain joins TRBV7-9 and TRBJ2-1, with 7 bases that match TRBD1. Germline CDR1 SEHNR, CDR2 FQNEAQ (reference sequence). CDR3 length: 16 amino acids. J gave up 5 bases and V 5 bases, and 12 bases lay outside the gene matches.